The clone carrying this T cell receptor beta chain was counted ten times or more. Its antigen is currently unknown. RNA transcripts were the template for amplifying TCR beta CDR3 regions. TCR CDR3 regions were first amplified by RT-PCR with HTBI primers. MiXCR was run by TCRdb on the multiplex PCR reads, yielding one entry per CDR3 protein. The sample holds over 45,000 distinct CDR3 sequences; around half are singletons and the top ten take roughly a third. Pregnant or lactating patients were excluded, as were those with uncontrolled infection or other autoimmune disease. Used for diagnoses were clinical symptoms, serum thyroxine and TRAb, thyroid ultrasound and orbital computed tomography. The source of the sample is a study of T cells in Graves' hyperthyroidism and ophthalmopathy. Broader study findings: Appearing also in blood were most of the thyroid clonotypes expanded above 0.001.

Germline values: CDR1 SGHTA, CDR2 FQGNSA. This CDR3 spans 14 amino acids. Trimming cost V 6 bases and J 3 bases, with 11 bases left between them. The sample consisted of peripheral blood or thyroid tissue (not recorded which). This chain joins TRBV7-2 and TRBJ2-2, with no clear D. The clonotype originates from a woman in her forties or fifties with Graves' hyperthyroidism. The CDR3: CASRTQMDTGELFF. In DNA, the CDR3 is TGTGCCAGCAGGACCCAGATGGACACCGGGGAGCTGTTTTTT.